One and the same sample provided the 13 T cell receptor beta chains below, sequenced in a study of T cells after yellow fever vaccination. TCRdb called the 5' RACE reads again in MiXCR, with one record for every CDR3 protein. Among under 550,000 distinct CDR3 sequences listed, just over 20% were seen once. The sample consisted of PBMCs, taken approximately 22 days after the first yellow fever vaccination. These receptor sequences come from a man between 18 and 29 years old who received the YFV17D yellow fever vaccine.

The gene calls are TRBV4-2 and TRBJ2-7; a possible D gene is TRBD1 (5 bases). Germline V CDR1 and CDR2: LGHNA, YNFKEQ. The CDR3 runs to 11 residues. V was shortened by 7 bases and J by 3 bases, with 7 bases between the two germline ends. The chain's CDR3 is CASKGDYEQYF. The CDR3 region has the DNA TGTGCCAGCAAAGGGGACTACGAGCAGTACTTC.

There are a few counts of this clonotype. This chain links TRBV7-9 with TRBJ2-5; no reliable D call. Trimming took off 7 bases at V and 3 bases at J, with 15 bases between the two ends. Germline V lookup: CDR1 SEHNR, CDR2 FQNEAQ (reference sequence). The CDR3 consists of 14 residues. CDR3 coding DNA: TGTGCCAGCAAACCCGCCTTAGTAGAAGAGACCCAGTACTTC. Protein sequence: CASKPALVEETQYF.

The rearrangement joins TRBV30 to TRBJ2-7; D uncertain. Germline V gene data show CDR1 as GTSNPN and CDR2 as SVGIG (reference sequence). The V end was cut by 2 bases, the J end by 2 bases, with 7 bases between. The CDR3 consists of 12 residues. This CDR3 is CAWSLTPYEQYF. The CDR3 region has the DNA TGTGCCTGGAGTCTGACCCCCTACGAGCAGTACTTC.

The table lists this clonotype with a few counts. CDR3 sequence: CASSRGAGLDNEQFF. CDR3 DNA: TGTGCCAGCAGCCGAGGGGCGGGATTAGACAATGAGCAGTTCTTC. V gene TRBV3-1 combines with J gene TRBJ2-1; possible D gene TRBD2, 6 bases. Germline CDR1 LGHDT, CDR2 YNNKEL (reference sequence). The CDR3 totals 15 residues. V was pared by 4 bases and J by 5 bases, with 15 bases between.

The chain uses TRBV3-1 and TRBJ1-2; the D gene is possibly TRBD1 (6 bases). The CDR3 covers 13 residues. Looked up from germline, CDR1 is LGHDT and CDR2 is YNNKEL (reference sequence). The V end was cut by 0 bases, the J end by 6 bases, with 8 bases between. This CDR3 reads CASSQEGADGYTF. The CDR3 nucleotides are TGTGCCAGCAGCCAAGAGGGGGCGGATGGCTACACCTTC.

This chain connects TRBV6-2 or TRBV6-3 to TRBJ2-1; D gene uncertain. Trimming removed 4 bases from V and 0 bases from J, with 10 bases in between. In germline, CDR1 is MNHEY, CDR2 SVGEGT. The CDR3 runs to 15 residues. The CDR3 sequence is CASSSLRRSYNEQFF. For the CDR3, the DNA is TGTGCCAGCAGTTCTCTCCGTCGCTCCTACAATGAGCAGTTCTTC.

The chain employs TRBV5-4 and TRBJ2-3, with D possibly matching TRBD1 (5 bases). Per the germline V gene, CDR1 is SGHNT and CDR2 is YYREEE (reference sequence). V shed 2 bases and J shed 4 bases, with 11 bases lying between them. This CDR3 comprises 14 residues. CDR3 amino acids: CASSFQGGSDTQYF. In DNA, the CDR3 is TGTGCCAGCAGCTTCCAGGGTGGATCAGATACGCAGTATTTT.

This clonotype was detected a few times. CDR3 in amino acids: CSALRRDRVYEQYF. The CDR3 DNA reads as TGCAGTGCTCTCAGGCGGGACAGGGTCTACGAGCAGTACTTC. The chain is built from TRBV20-1 and TRBJ2-7; TRBD1 aligns across 9 bases. With V trimmed by 5 bases and J by 3 bases, 8 bases remained unmatched. The CDR3 has 14 amino acids. Looked up from germline, CDR1 is DFQATT and CDR2 is SNEGSKA (reference sequence).

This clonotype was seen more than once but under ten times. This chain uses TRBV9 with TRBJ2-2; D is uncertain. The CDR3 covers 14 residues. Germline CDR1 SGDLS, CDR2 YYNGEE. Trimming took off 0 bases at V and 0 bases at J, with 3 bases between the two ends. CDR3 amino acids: CASSVVPNTGELFF. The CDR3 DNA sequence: TGTGCCAGCAGCGTAGTTCCGAACACCGGGGAGCTGTTTTTT.

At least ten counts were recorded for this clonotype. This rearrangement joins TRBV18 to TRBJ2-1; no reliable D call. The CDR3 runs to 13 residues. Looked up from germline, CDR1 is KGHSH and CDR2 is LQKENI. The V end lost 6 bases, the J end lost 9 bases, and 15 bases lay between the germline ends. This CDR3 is CASSPDLESEQFF. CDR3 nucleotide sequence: TGTGCCAGCTCGCCAGACCTAGAGAGTGAGCAGTTCTTC.

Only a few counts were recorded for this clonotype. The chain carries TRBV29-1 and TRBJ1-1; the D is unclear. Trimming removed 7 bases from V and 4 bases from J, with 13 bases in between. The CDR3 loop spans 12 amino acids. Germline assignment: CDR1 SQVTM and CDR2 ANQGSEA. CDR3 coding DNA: TGCAGCGGACGATGGAGCGGCACTGAAGCTTTCTTT. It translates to CSGRWSGTEAFF. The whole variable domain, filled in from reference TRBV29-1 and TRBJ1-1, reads SAVISQKPSRDICQRGTSLTIQCQVDSQVTMMFWYRQQPGQSLTLIATANQGSEATYESGFVIDKFPISRPNLTFSTLTVSNMSPEDSSIYLCSGRWSGTEAFFGQGTRLTVV.

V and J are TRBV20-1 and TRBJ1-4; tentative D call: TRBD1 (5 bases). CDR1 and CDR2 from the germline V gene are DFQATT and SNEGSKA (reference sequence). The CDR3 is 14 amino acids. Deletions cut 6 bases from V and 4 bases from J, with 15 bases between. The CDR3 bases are TGCAGTGCGAAAGACGGGGGGTTTAATGAAAAACTGTTTTTT. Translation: CSAKDGGFNEKLFF.

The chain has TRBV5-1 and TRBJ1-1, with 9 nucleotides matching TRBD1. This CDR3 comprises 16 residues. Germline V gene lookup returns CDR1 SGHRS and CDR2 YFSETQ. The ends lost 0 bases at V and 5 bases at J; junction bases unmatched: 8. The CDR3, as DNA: TGCGCCAGCAGCTTGGTGGACAGGGGATTTGGTACTGAAGCTTTCTTT. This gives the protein CASSLVDRGFGTEAFF. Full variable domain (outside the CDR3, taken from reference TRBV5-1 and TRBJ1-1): KAGVTQTPRYLIKTRGQQVTLSCSPISGHRSVSWYQQTPGQGLQFLFEYFSETQRNKGNFPGRFSGRQFSNSRSEMNVSTLELGDSALYLCASSLVDRGFGTEAFFGQGTRLTVV.